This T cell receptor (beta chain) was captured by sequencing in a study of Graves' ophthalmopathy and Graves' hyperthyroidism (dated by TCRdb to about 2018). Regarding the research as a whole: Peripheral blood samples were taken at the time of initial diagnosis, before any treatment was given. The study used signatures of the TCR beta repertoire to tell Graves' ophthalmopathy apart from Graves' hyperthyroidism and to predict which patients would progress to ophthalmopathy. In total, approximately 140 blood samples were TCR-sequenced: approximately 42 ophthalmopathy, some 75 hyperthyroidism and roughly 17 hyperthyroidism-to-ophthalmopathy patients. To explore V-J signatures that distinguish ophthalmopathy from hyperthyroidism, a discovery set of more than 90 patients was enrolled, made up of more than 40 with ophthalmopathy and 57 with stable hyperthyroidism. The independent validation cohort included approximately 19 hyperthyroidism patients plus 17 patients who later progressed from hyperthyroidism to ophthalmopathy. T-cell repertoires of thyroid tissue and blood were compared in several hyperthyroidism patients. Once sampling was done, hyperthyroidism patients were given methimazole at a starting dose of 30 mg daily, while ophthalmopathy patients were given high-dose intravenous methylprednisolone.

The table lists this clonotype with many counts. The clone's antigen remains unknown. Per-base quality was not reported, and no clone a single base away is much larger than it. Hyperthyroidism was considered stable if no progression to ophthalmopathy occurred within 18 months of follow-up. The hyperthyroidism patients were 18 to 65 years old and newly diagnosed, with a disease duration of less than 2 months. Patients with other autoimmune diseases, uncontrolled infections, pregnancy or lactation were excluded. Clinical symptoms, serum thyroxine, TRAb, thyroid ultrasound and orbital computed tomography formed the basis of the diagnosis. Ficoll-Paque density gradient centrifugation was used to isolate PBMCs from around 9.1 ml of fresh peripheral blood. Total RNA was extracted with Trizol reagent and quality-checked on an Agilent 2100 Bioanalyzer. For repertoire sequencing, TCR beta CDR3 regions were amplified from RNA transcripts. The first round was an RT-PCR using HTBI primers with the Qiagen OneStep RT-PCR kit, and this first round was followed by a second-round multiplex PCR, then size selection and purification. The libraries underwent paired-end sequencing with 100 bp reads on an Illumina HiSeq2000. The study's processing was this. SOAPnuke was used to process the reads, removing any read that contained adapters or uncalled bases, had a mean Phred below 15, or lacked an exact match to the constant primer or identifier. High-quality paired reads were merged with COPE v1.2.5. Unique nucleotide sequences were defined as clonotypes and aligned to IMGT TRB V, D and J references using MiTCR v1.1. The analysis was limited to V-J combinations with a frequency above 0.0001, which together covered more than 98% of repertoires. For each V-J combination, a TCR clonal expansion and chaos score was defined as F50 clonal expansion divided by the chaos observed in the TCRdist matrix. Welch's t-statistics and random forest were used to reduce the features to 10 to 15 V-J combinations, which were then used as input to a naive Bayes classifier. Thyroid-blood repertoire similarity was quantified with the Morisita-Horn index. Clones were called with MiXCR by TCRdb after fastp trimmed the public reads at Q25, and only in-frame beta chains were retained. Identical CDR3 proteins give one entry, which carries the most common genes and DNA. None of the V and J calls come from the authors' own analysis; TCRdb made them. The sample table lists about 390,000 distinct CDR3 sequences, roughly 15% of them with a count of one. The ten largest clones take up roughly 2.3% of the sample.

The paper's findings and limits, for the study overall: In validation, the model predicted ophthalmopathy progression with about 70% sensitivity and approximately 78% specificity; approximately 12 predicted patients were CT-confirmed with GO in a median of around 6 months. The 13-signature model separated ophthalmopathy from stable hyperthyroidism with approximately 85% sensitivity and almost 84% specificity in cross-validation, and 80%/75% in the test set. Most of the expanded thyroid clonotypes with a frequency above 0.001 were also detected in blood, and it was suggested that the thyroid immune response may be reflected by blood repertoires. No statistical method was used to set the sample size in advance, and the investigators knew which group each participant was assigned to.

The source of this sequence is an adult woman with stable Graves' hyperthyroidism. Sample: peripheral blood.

DNA sequence: TGTGCCAGCAGTCCCAGGAACACCGGGGAGCTGTTTTTT. The translation is CASSPRNTGELFF. The chain was built from TRBV18 and TRBJ2-2; no D gene is confidently identified. A distance of 8 bases separates the germline ends of V and J, which lose 8 bases and 1 base respectively. From the germline V gene, CDR1 is KGHSH and CDR2 is LQKENI. Reading from cysteine to phenylalanine, the CDR3 counts 13 amino acids. The read is trimmed to its CDR3 DNA, 39 bases read in frame from base 1.